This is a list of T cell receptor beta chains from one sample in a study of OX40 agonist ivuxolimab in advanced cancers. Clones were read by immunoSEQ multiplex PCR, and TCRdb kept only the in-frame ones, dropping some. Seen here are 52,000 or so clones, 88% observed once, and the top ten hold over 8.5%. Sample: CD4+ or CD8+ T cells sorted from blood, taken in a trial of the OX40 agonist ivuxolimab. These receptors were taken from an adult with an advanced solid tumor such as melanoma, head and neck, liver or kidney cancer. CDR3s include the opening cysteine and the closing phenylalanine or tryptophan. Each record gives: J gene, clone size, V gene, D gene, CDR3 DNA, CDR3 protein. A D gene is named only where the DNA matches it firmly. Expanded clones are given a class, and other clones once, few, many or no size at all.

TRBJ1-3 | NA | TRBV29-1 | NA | TGCAGCGTTGAACCAGGGGAAAACACCATATATTTT | CSVEPGENTIYF
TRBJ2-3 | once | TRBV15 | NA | TGTGCCACCAGCAGAGATCGGGGCCTAACGGGTACGCAGTATTTT | CATSRDRGLTGTQYF
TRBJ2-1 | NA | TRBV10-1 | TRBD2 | TGCGCCAGCAGTGGCTTAGCGGGGGGCAATGAGCAGTTCTTC | CASSGLAGGNEQFF
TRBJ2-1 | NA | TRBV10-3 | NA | TGTGCCATCAGTGACGCAGAAAGGTACAATGAGCAGTTCTTC | CAISDAERYNEQFF
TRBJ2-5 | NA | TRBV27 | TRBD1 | TGTGCCAGCAGTCTCGGGACAGCCGAGACCCAGTACTTC | CASSLGTAETQYF
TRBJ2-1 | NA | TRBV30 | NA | TGTGCCTGGAGTGTACTCGGGAATGAGCAGTTCTTC | CAWSVLGNEQFF
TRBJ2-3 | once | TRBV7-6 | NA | TGTGCCAGCAGCTTCGGACTCACAGATACGCAGTATTTT | CASSFGLTDTQYF
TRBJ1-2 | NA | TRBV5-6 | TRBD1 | TGTGCCAGCAGCGAACAGGGGGCATCTAACTATGGCTACACCTTC | CASSEQGASNYGYTF
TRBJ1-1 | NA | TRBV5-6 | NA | TGTGCCAGCAGCCCCTCGAACACTGAAGCTTTCTTT | CASSPSNTEAFF
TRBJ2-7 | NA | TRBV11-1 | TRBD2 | TGTGCCAGCAGCTTAGGCAGCGGGAGGGCCTACGAGCAGTACTTC | CASSLGSGRAYEQYF
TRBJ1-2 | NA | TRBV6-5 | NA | TGTGCCAGCAGTTCCTTGACAGAAAACTATGGCTACACCTTC | CASSSLTENYGYTF